The clone carrying this T cell receptor (beta chain) was counted many times. The CDR3 has 14 amino acids. The ends were cut back, 6 bases at V and 5 bases at J, with 16 bases in the middle. CDR1 and CDR2 from the germline V gene are MNHEY and SVGEGT. The data derive from a study of regulatory T cells in long-lasting Graves disease. The sample's time point: newly diagnosed GD, antithyroid drugs for less than 3 months. Isolated PBMC RNA provided the starting material for the TCR library. According to the study, TCR beta libraries were built with iRepertoire HTBI primers and CDR3-region Arm-PCR. TCRdb re-called the multiplex PCR reads through MiXCR, storing one row per CDR3 protein. Here the sample spans roughly 380,000 distinct CDR3 sequences, 15% to 19% being singletons.

Sample: peripheral blood mononuclear cells (PBMCs), taken at new diagnosis, from a patient treated with antithyroid drugs. The J gene is TRBJ2-5, the V gene TRBV6-2 or TRBV6-3; TRBD2 is a possible D gene (5 bases). The origin of this receptor is a female donor with Graves disease. The CDR3 sequence: CASRTGNIRETQYF. The CDR3 DNA reads TGTGCCAGCAGGACGGGAAACATTAGGGAGACCCAGTACTTC.